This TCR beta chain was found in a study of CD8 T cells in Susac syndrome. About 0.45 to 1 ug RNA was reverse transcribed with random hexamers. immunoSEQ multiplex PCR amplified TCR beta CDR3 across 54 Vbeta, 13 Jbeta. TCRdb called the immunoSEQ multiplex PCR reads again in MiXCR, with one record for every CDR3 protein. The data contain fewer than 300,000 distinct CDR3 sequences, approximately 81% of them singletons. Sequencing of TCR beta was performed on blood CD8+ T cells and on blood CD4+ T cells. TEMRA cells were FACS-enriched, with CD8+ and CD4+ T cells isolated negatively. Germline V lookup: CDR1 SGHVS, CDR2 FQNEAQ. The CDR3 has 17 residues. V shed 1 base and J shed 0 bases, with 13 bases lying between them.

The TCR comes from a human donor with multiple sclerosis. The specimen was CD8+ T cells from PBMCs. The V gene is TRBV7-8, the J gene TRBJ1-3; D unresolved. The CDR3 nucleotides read TGTGCCAGCAGCTTAGGAGGCGCAGGCGACTCTGGAAACACCATATATTTT. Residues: CASSLGGAGDSGNTIYF.